This section outlines one TCR beta chain sequence together with its context. Its antigen is undetermined. This record comes from a study of shared clonotypes between healthy human individuals. The wider study: Researchers assigned three CD4 naive, three CD4 memory, two CD8 naive and one CD8 memory plate to each donor.

Trimming took 8 bases from V and 5 from J; bases not matched to a gene: 4. This CDR3 contains 14 residues. Germline V gene lookup returns CDR1 ENHRY and CDR2 SYGVKD. The investigators split CD4+ cells into a CD45RA+ naive subset and a CD45RA-negative memory subset. Study-level findings and limits: Relative to clonotypes present in all four donors, those not shared had lower generation probabilities.

Profiling relied on immunoSEQ multiplex PCR, and the TCRdb table lists in-frame clones only, not all of them. Found here are 230,000 or so clones, over 60% of them singletons; the top ten hold over 8.5%. What was sequenced was memory CD4+ T cells sorted from blood. The subset here: CD45RA-negative fraction. This rearrangement joins TRBV10-3 to TRBJ2-7; 15 bases line up with TRBD2. This sequence originates from a young man in good health. CDR3 sequence (DNA): TGTGCCATCGCCGGACTAGCGGGAGGGAACGAGCAGTACTTC. Translating gives CAIAGLAGGNEQYF.